This is a list of T cell receptor beta chains from one sample in a study of T cells after somatic rescue of genetic block. Generated by immunoSEQ multiplex PCR, the TCRdb table keeps only in-frame clones and is missing some. The sample lists some 14,000 clones; less than 85% were seen once. Sequences were obtained from peripheral blood mononuclear cells (PBMCs). Receptors originate from a man between 18 and 29 years old. Each CDR3 is given with its conserved first and last residue. The order of the fields is clone size, J gene, V gene, D gene, CDR3 protein, CDR3 DNA. D genes are given only for firm matches. Expanded clones get a size class; other rows say once, few or many, or leave the size out.

medium-sized TRBJ2-7 TRBV6-5 - CASSYSRGVYEQYF TGTGCCAGCAGTTACTCGCGGGGCGTCTACGAGCAGTACTTC
- TRBJ2-1 TRBV11-3 TRBD1 CASSPGGQGPLEQFF TGTGCCAGCAGCCCTGGTGGACAGGGCCCTCTGGAGCAGTTCTTC
- TRBJ2-7 TRBV18 TRBD2 CASSPMPLKSGRSYEQYF TGTGCCAGCTCACCTATGCCTCTCAAGAGCGGGAGATCCTACGAGCAGTACTTC
few TRBJ1-5 TRBV19 - CASSRSTGGGQPQHF TGTGCCAGTAGTAGATCGACGGGAGGGGGACAGCCCCAGCATTTT
- TRBJ2-7 TRBV6-6 TRBD2 CASRPREGSGYEQYF TGTGCCAGCAGACCCCGGGAGGGCTCGGGATACGAGCAGTACTTC
- TRBJ2-5 TRBV15 - CATSRDPSHVEAQYF TGTGCCACCAGCAGAGATCCTTCCCATGTTGAAGCCCAGTACTTC
few TRBJ1-4 TRBV5-1 TRBD1 CASSVDREVVKKLFF TGCGCCAGCAGCGTCGACAGGGAAGTTGTGAAAAAACTGTTTTTT
- TRBJ1-4 TRBV5-4 - CASSSAGGASEKLFF TGTGCCAGCAGCTCGGCGGGGGGCGCGAGTGAAAAACTGTTTTTT
- TRBJ2-7 TRBV11-3 - CASSLAGKQYF TGTGCCAGCAGCTTGGCAGGCAAGCAGTACTTC
- TRBJ1-2 TRBV10-3 TRBD1 CASTGTGTGGYTF TGTGCCTCTACCGGGACAGGGACGGGTGGCTACACCTTC
once TRBJ1-4 TRBV5-4 - CASSLVGPRATNEKLFF TGTGCCAGCAGCTTGGTGGGACCGCGTGCAACTAATGAAAAACTGTTTTTT
once TRBJ2-2 TRBV6-6 - CASSRYWGQGGELFF TGTGCCAGCAGCCGGTACTGGGGGCAAGGCGGGGAGCTGTTTTTT
few TRBJ2-3 TRBV9 - CASSPGADTQYF TGTGCCAGCAGCCCTGGGGCGGATACGCAGTATTTT
once TRBJ2-3 TRBV25-1 TRBD1 CASSDYRGFYTDTQYF TGTGCCAGCAGTGACTACAGGGGCTTTTACACAGATACGCAGTATTTT
few TRBJ2-7 TRBV18 - CASSRMDRRGAPTVEQYF TGTGCCAGCTCACGGATGGATCGCAGGGGTGCCCCAACGGTCGAGCAGTACTTC
- TRBJ2-7 TRBV5-1 TRBD1 CASSLPLGQGAYEQYF TGCGCCAGCAGCCTCCCCTTGGGACAGGGAGCCTACGAGCAGTACTTC
- TRBJ2-7 TRBV30 - CAWSVSYSYEQYF TGTGCCTGGAGTGTATCTTACTCCTACGAGCAGTACTTC
few TRBJ2-4 TRBV6-1 - CASSEWGGGSGKNIQYF TGTGCCAGCAGTGAATGGGGGGGCGGTAGCGGCAAAAACATTCAGTACTTC
- TRBJ1-1 TRBV7-9 - CASSLSGNTEAFF TGTGCCAGCAGCTTGTCAGGGAACACTGAAGCTTTCTTT
- TRBJ1-1 TRBV29-1 - CSVGRVNTEAFF TGCAGCGTTGGCAGGGTTAACACTGAAGCTTTCTTT
- TRBJ2-1 TRBV10-1 TRBD2 CASSKGLANEQFF TGCGCCAGCAGCAAGGGACTAGCCAATGAGCAGTTCTTC
- TRBJ2-5 TRBV6-1 - CASSEAFGQKETQYF TGTGCCAGCAGTGAAGCGTTCGGACAAAAAGAGACCCAGTACTTC
- TRBJ2-6 TRBV5-1 - CASSRTASGANVLTF TGCGCCAGCAGCCGTACAGCATCTGGGGCCAACGTCCTGACTTTC
- TRBJ2-2 TRBV27 - CASSFQDTGELFF TGTGCCAGCAGTTTCCAGGACACCGGGGAGCTGTTTTTT
- TRBJ2-3 TRBV4-2 - CASSPRTGTDTQYF TGTGCCAGCAGCCCGCGGACTGGCACAGATACGCAGTATTTT
- TRBJ1-2 TRBV11-1 - CASSSSQWAPSYGYTF TGTGCCAGCAGCTCCTCTCAGTGGGCTCCCAGCTATGGCTACACCTTC
- TRBJ2-3 TRBV5-1 TRBD2 CASSLGPSGLAGGDTQYF TGCGCCAGCAGCTTGGGCCCCTCCGGACTAGCGGGAGGAGATACGCAGTATTTT
- TRBJ1-4 TRBV7-9 - CASSLTALEEKLFF TGTGCCAGCAGCTTAACCGCTCTTGAAGAAAAACTGTTTTTT
once TRBJ1-1 TRBV7-6 TRBD1 CASSLWVGQGGTEAFF TGTGCCAGCAGCTTATGGGTTGGACAGGGTGGCACTGAAGCTTTCTTT
- TRBJ2-3 TRBV10-3 TRBD2 CAISESGLAASTDTQYF TGTGCCATCAGTGAGTCAGGGCTAGCGGCTAGCACAGATACGCAGTATTTT
- TRBJ1-2 TRBV28 - CASSYLDRNYGYTF TGTGCCAGCAGTTACCTGGACAGAAACTATGGCTACACCTTC
- TRBJ2-5 TRBV29-1 - CSGTGQETQYF TGCAGCGGTACAGGGCAAGAGACCCAGTACTTC
- TRBJ2-7 TRBV6-6 TRBD1 CASSYSDRGYHEQYF TGTGCCAGCAGTTACTCTGACAGGGGGTATCACGAGCAGTACTTC
- TRBJ1-1 TRBV29-1 - CSVDDRTNTEAFF TGCAGCGTTGACGACAGAACGAACACTGAAGCTTTCTTT
- TRBJ2-7 TRBV5-6 TRBD2 CASNSASVSRRDYEQYF TGTGCCAGCAACTCCGCTTCCGTATCACGCAGGGACTACGAGCAGTATTTC
- TRBJ1-2 TRBV6-5 - CASSLDKGIYYGYTF TGTGCCAGCAGTTTAGATAAGGGTATCTACTATGGCTACACCTTC
few TRBJ2-5 TRBV7-8 TRBD1 CASSAGTGDRETQYF TGTGCCAGCAGCGCCGGGACAGGGGATAGAGAGACCCAGTACTTC
- TRBJ1-2 TRBV5-4 - CASSLVGRIDYGYTF TGTGCCAGCAGCTTGGTTGGGAGGATAGACTATGGCTACACCTTC
- TRBJ2-3 TRBV30 TRBD2 CALPASGRTDTQYF TGTGCCCTCCCAGCTAGCGGGCGGACAGATACGCAGTATTTT
- TRBJ1-6 TRBV6-1 - CASSDSSYNSPLHF TGTGCCAGCAGTGACAGCTCCTATAATTCACCCCTCCACTTT
- TRBJ2-7 TRBV7-8 - CASSLRPSYEQYF TGTGCCAGCAGCTTAAGGCCCTCCTACGAGCAGTACTTC
- TRBJ1-1 TRBV7-9 - CASSLEGGLNTEAFF TGTGCCAGCAGCTTAGAGGGGGGCCTGAACACTGAAGCTTTCTTT
- TRBJ1-6 TRBV14 - CASSQAGSLNPLHF TGTGCCAGCAGCCAGGCAGGGTCCCTGAACCCCCTCCACTTT
- TRBJ1-5 TRBV4-2 - CASSQARGGTDGKPQHF TGTGCCAGCAGCCAAGCAAGAGGCGGAACAGACGGAAAGCCCCAGCATTTT
- TRBJ2-7 TRBV5-5 TRBD2 CASSLGLADSYEQYF TGTGCCAGCAGCTTGGGACTAGCGGACTCCTACGAGCAGTACTTC
few TRBJ1-1 TRBV7-9 TRBD1 CASSLGDSNTEAFF TGTGCCAGCAGCTTAGGGGACAGCAACACTGAAGCTTTCTTT
few TRBJ1-5 TRBV2 - CASTRQINQPQHF TGTGCCAGCACTAGACAGATTAATCAGCCCCAGCATTTT
- TRBJ2-2 TRBV19 - CAGRKAGTGELFF TGTGCCGGACGGAAGGCGGGCACCGGGGAGCTGTTTTTT
few TRBJ1-1 TRBV6-6 - CASSQVESTEAFF TGTGCCAGCAGCCAGGTGGAGAGCACTGAAGCTTTCTTT
- TRBJ2-3 TRBV11-2 - CASSLQGAQYF TGTGCCAGCAGCTTACAAGGAGCGCAGTATTTT
- TRBJ2-2 TRBV9 - CASSVDPGWDTGELFF TGTGCCAGCAGCGTAGATCCAGGGTGGGACACCGGGGAGCTGTTTTTT
- TRBJ2-7 TRBV19 - CASSRAAQGSYEQYF TGTGCCAGTAGTCGAGCTGCGCAGGGCAGCTACGAGCAGTACTTC
- TRBJ1-6 TRBV2 TRBD1 CASKPGQPSNSPLHF TGTGCCAGCAAACCGGGACAGCCTTCTAATTCACCCCTCCACTTT
once TRBJ1-6 TRBV7-8 - CASSLGTGTRRPNSPLHF TGTGCCAGCAGCTTGGGAACCGGGACGAGGCGTCCTAATTCACCCCTCCACTTT